These 10 T cell receptor beta chains share one sample of origin, sequenced in a study of response to subunit inactivated influenza vaccine (dated 2018 in TCRdb). To prepare the library, RT-PCR was applied. TCRdb lists the instrument as Illumina HiSeq 2500. TCRdb's own reprocessing of the public reads used fastp at Q25 and MiXCR and kept productive beta chains. Rows merge per CDR3 protein into single entries with the most common DNA and genes. Within this sample are about 520,000 distinct CDR3 sequences, with approximately 24% of them counted one time only. The ten top clones hold around 2% of the sample. The source was CD4+ T cells sorted from PBMCs, collected around 5 days after vaccination. Every receptor here comes from a man in his fifties or sixties who received an inactivated influenza vaccine. Donor details come from another sample of the same person, matched by shared clones.

This clonotype was counted between two and nine times. The V and J genes are TRBV7-9 and TRBJ2-5; D assignment may be TRBD1 or TRBD2 (5 bases each). CDR1 is SEHNR and CDR2 is FQNEAQ in the germline V gene (reference sequence). Trimming left V 7 bases short and J 5 bases short, with 17 bases between. The CDR3 sequence is 14 residues long. CDR3 residues: CASIPPGPGETQYF. The DNA for the CDR3 is TGTGCCAGCATCCCCCCGGGACCGGGGGAGACCCAGTACTTC.

In nucleotides, the CDR3 is TGTGCCAGCAGACAGACAGGGAGGGAGACCCAGTACTTC. Translated: CASRQTGRETQYF. The chain joins TRBV12-3 or TRBV12-4 to TRBJ2-5; TRBD1 is a possible D gene (7 bases). V lost 6 bases and J lost 5, with 13 bases in between. This CDR3 has 13 residues.

A few counts support this clonotype. The chain uses TRBV3-1 and TRBJ2-3; 9 bases are a match to TRBD2. Per the germline V gene, CDR1 is LGHDT and CDR2 is YNNKEL (reference sequence). The J segment lost 5 bases and the V segment lost 1 base, leaving 10 bases of the junction unmatched. The CDR3 length is 17 residues. CDR3 residues: CASSQGTSGGSGDTQYF. The CDR3 bases are TGTGCCAGCAGCCAAGGTACGAGCGGGGGGTCCGGAGATACGCAGTATTTT.

The J gene is TRBJ1-1, the V gene TRBV7-2, with a weak D call TRBD1 (5 bases). The V gene lost 1 base and the J gene lost 8 bases, with 14 bases spanning the gap. From germline, CDR1 is SGHTA and CDR2 FQGNSA. The CDR3 runs to 14 residues. The CDR3, as DNA: TGTGCCAGCAGCTTAGGCCCTCAGGGTAGGGAAGCTTTCTTT. Protein: CASSLGPQGREAFF.

The chain is built from TRBV4-3 and TRBJ2-5; TRBD1 matches 9 bases. The CDR3 runs 16 residues. With V trimmed by 5 bases and J by 2 bases, 9 bases remained unmatched. Germline V gene data show CDR1 as LGHNA and CDR2 as YSLEER. The CDR3 DNA follows: TGCGCCAGCAGCTCCAGTTCGGGACAGGGTCAAGAGACCCAGTACTTC. Translating gives CASSSSSGQGQETQYF.

The genes are TRBV4-3 and TRBJ2-2, with 9 bases that match TRBD2. CDR1 is LGHNA and CDR2 is YSLEER in the germline V gene. Trimming at V came to 2 bases and at J to 3 bases, leaving 10 bases not matched to a gene. This CDR3 is built from 18 residues. This CDR3 reads CASSQQPTGTSHTGELFF. In nucleotides, the CDR3 is TGCGCCAGCAGCCAACAGCCGACCGGGACTAGCCACACCGGGGAGCTGTTTTTT.

This clonotype turned up a few times. This rearrangement joins TRBV20-1 to TRBJ1-2, with 7 nucleotides matching TRBD1. The CDR3 has 14 amino acids. Germline assignment: CDR1 DFQATT and CDR2 SNEGSKA (reference sequence). V was pared by 1 base and J by 8 bases, with 10 bases of the junction left unmatched. The chain's CDR3 is CSARVRDSLGGYTF. The CDR3 DNA reads as TGCAGTGCTAGAGTACGGGACAGTTTGGGCGGCTACACCTTC.

The chain recombines TRBV29-1 with TRBJ2-2; a weak D match, TRBD1 (6 bases). The CDR3 spans 14 residues. Germline-derived CDR1 and CDR2 are SQVTM and ANQGSEA. The V gene lost 4 bases and the J gene lost 2 bases, with 11 bases spanning the gap. The CDR3 sequence: CSVGNRVNTGELFF. The CDR3 nucleotides read TGCAGCGTTGGGAACAGGGTTAACACCGGGGAGCTGTTTTTT.

V gene TRBV5-1 combines with J gene TRBJ2-5, with 9 bases aligning to TRBD1. The trim removed 0 bases at V and 4 bases at J, leaving 4 bases unmatched. From germline, CDR1 is SGHRS and CDR2 YFSETQ. This CDR3 comprises 15 residues. CDR3: CASSLGDREGETQYF. CDR3 nucleotides: TGCGCCAGCAGCTTGGGGGACAGGGAAGGAGAGACCCAGTACTTC.

V and J are TRBV5-5 and TRBJ1-4; TRBD1 might be the D (6 bases). This CDR3 is 15 amino acids long. CDR1 SGHKS and CDR2 YYEKEE come from the germline V gene (reference sequence). Trimming removed 5 bases at V and 5 bases at J, with 16 bases between. CDR3 sequence: CASSSGTLQNEKLFF. The CDR3 DNA sequence: TGTGCCAGCAGTTCCGGGACACTCCAAAATGAAAAACTGTTTTTT.